The source of this T cell receptor (beta chain) is a study of shared clonotypes between healthy human individuals (dated by TCRdb to 2020 to 2021). For the wider study: Three men and two women, aged 18 to 49 years, made up the cohort. Per donor, leukapheresis produced somewhere between about 0.85 and 9.5 billion PBMCs. Per donor, three plates each were used for CD4 naive and CD4 memory, two for CD8 naive, and one for CD8 memory. Different laboratories and diverse techniques were used to prepare libraries and sequence TCR repertoires, to increase sequencing depth and limit assay-specific biases. To estimate repertoire size and how much clonotype sharing occurs between individuals, the study deeply sequenced the blood TCR repertoires of five healthy adults. The paper's findings and limits, for the study overall: Because the study included a small number of donors, the genetic and exposure-history diversity represented was limited. Pairwise subsampling led to the expectation that sequencing depth would affect the degree of clonotype sharing among donors. Estimated clonotype richness was generally larger for naive than for memory subsets. Across a few donors, roughly 5% of naive CD4, approximately 3.6% of naive CD8, about 2.3% of memory CD4, and over 0.35% of memory CD8 clonotypes were shared. Only blood was sampled, and tissue TCR repertoires likely differ from those in blood. Higher generation probabilities were observed for clonotypes shared by all four sorted-subset donors than for non-shared clonotypes. Even with the large sequencing depth, rarefaction of the sorted-subset datasets indicated that sequencing was incomplete.

The V and J ends are trimmed by 5 bases and 8 bases, leaving 12 bases between them. The CDR3 spans 12 residues, from the cysteine through the phenylalanine. Only CDR3 DNA remains: 36 bases, in frame from the first base. CDR1 is given as SEHNR and CDR2 as FQNEAQ, both from the germline V gene (reference sequence). This clone was counted a few times. Its antigen is currently not known. One base away there is no much larger clone; base qualities are not given. Donors were healthy HIV-negative adults with no recently reported acute infections or vaccinations. Every donor was a Caucasian adult residing in Nashville, Tennessee, USA. Magnetic negative selection was used to enrich CD4+ T cells, after which naive cells were positively selected on CD45RA and the negative fraction became the memory subset. Blood was obtained by leukapheresis, after which PBMCs were separated by Ficoll-Histopaque density gradient centrifugation and cryopreserved in liquid nitrogen vapor phase. Analytical flow cytometry was used to check the purity and quantity of each magnetically sorted T cell population. Genomic DNA was isolated from every sorted fraction and measured by UV absorbance on a Nanodrop 2000c.

Using the deep immunoSEQ assay, multiplex PCR amplified TCR CDR3 regions from genomic DNA. Extracted genomic DNA from each cell subset was spread evenly across all wells of several immunoSEQ 96-well plates, with each plate serving as a replicate. For sorted subsets, each replicate PCR was loaded with roughly 190 ng genomic DNA, equivalent to some 31,000 T cell genomes. Purified libraries were measured with a Qubit 3.0 fluorometer, size-checked on a Bioanalyzer 2100, and measured again with the KAPA Library Quantification kit. Every immunoSEQ 96-well plate was sequenced on a separate single-read 150-cycle Illumina NextSeq 550 flow cell. The authors' pipeline ran thus. Because the immunoSEQ output held only junctional sequences and lacked quality scores, the filtering could not match the filtering applied to full-length reads. To assign V/J genes and CDR3, sequences were annotated against IMGT germline references using PyIR, a Python wrapper for IgBLAST v1.9. Reads were removed for weak V/J assignments (E-value above 1e-6), missing CDR3, stop codons, out-of-frame junctions, or ambiguous translated residues. V3J clonotypes were defined by identical inferred V gene, J gene, and CDR3 amino acid sequence. Percentage overlap between repertoires was calculated by dividing the number of shared unique clonotypes by the size of the smaller repertoire. Repertoire richness was assessed with RTK rarefaction, the Chao1 estimator, and Recon v2.1 estimates of unobserved clonotypes. Generation probabilities for all TCRbeta clonotypes obtained by the gDNA method from a few donors were computed using OLGA. This immuneACCESS table, as held by TCRdb, lists in-frame sequences with V and J called but not all clones. Of the missing ones, under half trace to an unresolved V gene in checked studies; the others have no known cause. That table is the source of V, J and clone size, and D and trimming were worked out from the DNA. The sample table records roughly 2.2 million clones; just over 90% of these occur just once. 0.3% to 0.4% of the sample goes to the ten largest clones.

The sequenced sample consisted of naive CD4+ T cells from PBMCs. The sample's cell subset or site label, in plain terms: CD45RA+ positively selected. The TCR was taken from a man in his late teens or twenties in good health. Some clones in this sample may be carry-over from other donors' samples. This sequence uses TRBV7-9 and TRBJ1-2, and possibly TRBD1, on 6 matching bases. The CDR3 region has the sequence CASSPGGRGYTF. The DNA sequence is TGTGCCAGCAGCCCTGGGGGCAGAGGCTACACCTTC.